This T cell receptor (beta chain) originates from a study of blood T cell repertoires in COVID-19. Trimming took off 6 bases at V and 5 bases at J, with 20 bases between the two ends. This CDR3 spans 15 amino acids. The V gene's germline CDR1 is LGHDT and CDR2 YNNKEL (reference sequence). The cohort comprised adults aged about 18 to 100 years residing in approximately 25 US areas. Membership in each cohort depended on participant-reported clinical history. Source study methods: For nucleated cells, counts were estimated from reference gene primer amplification. Sequenced by immunoSEQ multiplex PCR; TCRdb stores in-frame clones only, minus some. Clone size and V and J calls were adopted from that table, with D and trimming inferred from the DNA. The sample lists over 250,000 clones; around nine tenths were seen once.

This TCR was recovered from a woman aged 30 to 39 who had recovered from COVID-19. The chain employs TRBV3-1 (or the pseudogene TRBV3-2) and TRBJ2-7, with a tentative D call TRBD2 (6 bases). The sequencing input was PBMCs or T cells enriched from blood (not recorded which). CDR3 coding DNA: TGTGCCAGCAGTAACTGGAGGGGAGTTAGGAACGAGCAGTACTTC. Its translation is CASSNWRGVRNEQYF.